The 17 T cell receptor beta chains given below trace back to one sample, sequenced in a study of cytomegalovirus exposure and HLA in healthy donors. PCR used 60 Vbeta primers and 13 Jbeta primers. Repertoires were generated with immunoSEQ multiplex PCR, while TCRdb's copy carries only in-frame clones and drops some. Among 200,000 to 250,000 clones listed, under 70% were seen once. Sequenced input: PBMCs. All receptors come from a man aged 40-49 years in good health and CMV-seropositive.

As concerns this clone: Additional DNA sequences in this sample encode the identical CDR3. This chain connects TRBV5-4 to TRBJ2-7; 7 bases align to TRBD1. The CDR3 runs to 14 residues. Germline loops: CDR1 SGHNT, CDR2 YYREEE (reference sequence). The V and J ends lost 0 bases and 4 bases, in that order; junction bases with no gene match: 4. CDR3 residues: CASSLGQGAYEQYF. Here the CDR3 DNA reads TGTGCCAGCAGCTTGGGACAGGGTGCTTACGAGCAGTACTTC.

This sequence joins TRBV10-3 and TRBJ2-1; 7 bases agree with TRBD1. Germline CDR1 and CDR2: ENHRY and SYGVKD. The CDR3 has 17 residues. J lost 0 bases, V lost 6 bases, and 11 bases had no gene match. Written as DNA, the CDR3 is TGTGCCATCAGCCCATTAGCCAGGGACAGCTCCTACAATGAGCAGTTCTTC. It is translated as CAISPLARDSSYNEQFF.

Written as DNA, the CDR3 is TGTGCCAGCAGCTTATCGTCCGGTATCAACACTGAAGCTTTCTTT. This codes for CASSLSSGINTEAFF. This chain uses TRBV11-1 with TRBJ1-1; D remains ambiguous. V was trimmed by 2 bases and J by 2 bases, leaving 12 bases between them. This CDR3 contains 15 residues. CDR1 and CDR2 from the germline V gene are SGHAT and FQDESV (reference sequence).

The chain joins TRBV2 to TRBJ2-5; 9 bases line up with TRBD2. V was pared by 2 bases and J by 5 bases, with 6 bases of the junction left unmatched. There are 15 residues in the CDR3. Per germline, CDR1 SNHLY and CDR2 FYNNEI. The CDR3 DNA sequence: TGTGCCAGCAGTGAAAGGACTAGCGATTGGGAGACCCAGTACTTC. This codes for CASSERTSDWETQYF.

The chain couples TRBV11-2 to TRBJ1-5; no clear D. The CDR3 is 15 amino acids. V lost 5 bases and J lost 1, with 12 bases in between. Germline V gene sequence: CDR1 SGHAT, CDR2 FQNNGV. The CDR3 here is CASSPHAGSNQPQHF. In DNA form, the CDR3 reads TGTGCCAGCAGCCCTCATGCGGGAAGCAATCAGCCCCAGCATTTT. Full variable domain (remainder filled in from reference TRBV11-2 and TRBJ1-5): EAGVAQSPRYKIIEKRQSVAFWCNPISGHATLYWYQQILGQGPKLLIQFQNNGVVDDSQLPKDRFSAERLKGVDSTLKIQPAKLEDSAVYLCASSPHAGSNQPQHFGDGTRLSIL.

This clone was recorded a few times. The rearrangement links TRBV5-6 to TRBJ1-6, with D tentatively TRBD1 (5 bases). There are 14 residues in the CDR3. Trimming removed 3 bases from V and 6 bases from J, with 10 bases in between. The germline V gene encodes CDR1 SGHDT and CDR2 YYEEEE. The CDR3 here is CASSSGLFNSPLHF. CDR3 nucleotide sequence: TGTGCCAGCAGCTCGGGACTTTTTAATTCACCCCTCCACTTT. Full variable domain (rest looked up from reference TRBV5-6 and TRBJ1-6): DAGVTQSPTHLIKTRGQQVTLRCSPKSGHDTVSWYQQALGQGPQFIFQYYEEEERQRGNFPDRFSGHQFPNYSSELNVNALLLGDSALYLCASSSGLFNSPLHFGNGTRLTVT.

The rearrangement joins TRBV5-1 to TRBJ1-4, with D perhaps TRBD1 (6 bases). This CDR3 has 14 amino acids. Germline-derived CDR1 and CDR2 are SGHRS and YFSETQ. Trimming took 4 bases from V and 8 from J, leaving 15 bases between them. CDR3: CASSQGRLWEKLFF. DNA of the CDR3: TGCGCCAGCAGCCAGGGGCGCCTTTGGGAAAAACTGTTTTTT.

This chain uses TRBV14 with TRBJ2-5, with TRBD1 matching over 9 bases. The trim removed 1 base at V and 7 bases at J, leaving 7 bases unmatched. The CDR3 covers 15 residues. In germline, CDR1 is SGHDN, CDR2 FVKESK. The CDR3 loop is CASSQVEGQGRTQYF. DNA for the CDR3: TGTGCCAGCAGCCAAGTTGAAGGACAGGGGCGGACCCAGTACTTC.

The gene calls are TRBV2 and TRBJ1-2, with D maybe TRBD1 (5 bases). The CDR3 sequence is 13 residues long. In germline, CDR1 is SNHLY, CDR2 FYNNEI. With 8 bases removed from V and 4 bases from J, the gap between germline ends came to 14 bases. The CDR3 DNA reads TGTGCCAGCCTATCACAGGCCGTCTATGGCTACACCTTC. It yields the protein CASLSQAVYGYTF.

This chain joins TRBV28 and TRBJ2-7; D not certain. Trimming shortened V by 3 bases and J by 3 bases, and 12 bases separated the two germline ends. This CDR3 spans 14 amino acids. CDR1 is MDHEN, CDR2 SYDVKM, per germline. In nucleotides, the CDR3 is TGTGCCAGCAGTTTCGGGTATTTAGGCTACGAGCAGTACTTC. Translated: CASSFGYLGYEQYF.

The J gene is TRBJ2-4, the V gene TRBV5-1; D is perhaps TRBD2 (7 bases). The CDR3 totals 14 residues. Germline CDR1 SGHRS, CDR2 YFSETQ. The V end was cut by 0 bases, the J end by 9 bases, with 13 bases between. CDR3 sequence (DNA): TGCGCCAGCAGCTTGGTGGCAGGGGAGGGCATTCAGTACTTC. Its translation is CASSLVAGEGIQYF.

About this clone: Other DNA sequences of this sample code for an identical CDR3. The chain recombines TRBV5-1 with TRBJ2-2; possibly TRBD2 for D (6 bases). Per the germline V gene, CDR1 is SGHRS and CDR2 is YFSETQ. The V and J ends lost 3 bases and 5 bases respectively, with 11 bases between them. There are 14 residues in the CDR3. CDR3 residues: CASSYWRGTGELFF. The CDR3 DNA sequence: TGCGCCAGCAGCTACTGGAGGGGAACCGGGGAGCTGTTTTTT.

The J gene is TRBJ2-1, the V gene TRBV4-3, with 13 bases that match TRBD2. The ends lost 4 bases at V and 5 bases at J; junction bases unmatched: 14. This CDR3 has 19 amino acids. Per germline, CDR1 LGHNA and CDR2 YSLEER. The CDR3 sequence: CASSRPKEVLAGGHNEQFF. The CDR3 bases are TGCGCCAGCAGCCGGCCCAAGGAGGTACTAGCGGGGGGGCACAATGAGCAGTTCTTC.

This clone has just a few counts. This sequence joins TRBV28 and TRBJ2-7; TRBD1 aligns across 10 bases. Germline V gene sequence: CDR1 MDHEN, CDR2 SYDVKM. This CDR3 spans 12 amino acids. The trim removed 8 bases at V and 6 bases at J, leaving 4 bases unmatched. The CDR3 DNA is TGTGCCAGCCGGGACAGGGGCGCCGAGCAGTACTTC. This sequence encodes CASRDRGAEQYF.

V is TRBV5-5 and J is TRBJ1-3; perhaps TRBD1 as D (5 bases). CDR1 SGHKS and CDR2 YYEKEE come from the germline V gene (reference sequence). The germline V and J ends were trimmed by 4 bases and 8 bases, with 13 bases remaining between them. There are 13 residues in the CDR3. This CDR3 is CASSPPQADTIYF. The CDR3 nucleotides read TGTGCCAGCAGCCCCCCACAGGCAGACACCATATATTTT.

This chain links TRBV6-1 with TRBJ2-5; D is possibly TRBD1 (6 bases). This CDR3 region has 14 residues. The germline V gene has CDR1 MNHNS and CDR2 SASEGT. The ends were cut back, 10 bases at V and 5 bases at J, with 20 bases in the middle. The CDR3 is CATTYTGLVETQYF. CDR3 DNA: TGTGCCACCACCTATACAGGGTTGGTCGAGACCCAGTACTTC.

The chain joins TRBV13 to TRBJ1-1, with 8 bases identical to TRBD1. The CDR3 is 15 amino acids. With 1 base clipped from V and 7 bases from J, the junction kept 8 bases outside the gene matches. Per germline, CDR1 PRHDT and CDR2 FYEKMQ (reference sequence). This chain's CDR3 is CASSLEVAGTGEAFF. CDR3 in DNA: TGTGCCAGCAGCTTAGAAGTTGCGGGGACAGGTGAAGCTTTCTTT. Complete variable domain (other parts from reference TRBV13 and TRBJ1-1): AAGVIQSPRHLIKEKRETATLKCYPIPRHDTVYWYQQGPGQDPQFLISFYEKMQSDKGSIPDRFSAQQFSDYHSELNMSSLELGDSALYFCASSLEVAGTGEAFFGQGTRLTVV.